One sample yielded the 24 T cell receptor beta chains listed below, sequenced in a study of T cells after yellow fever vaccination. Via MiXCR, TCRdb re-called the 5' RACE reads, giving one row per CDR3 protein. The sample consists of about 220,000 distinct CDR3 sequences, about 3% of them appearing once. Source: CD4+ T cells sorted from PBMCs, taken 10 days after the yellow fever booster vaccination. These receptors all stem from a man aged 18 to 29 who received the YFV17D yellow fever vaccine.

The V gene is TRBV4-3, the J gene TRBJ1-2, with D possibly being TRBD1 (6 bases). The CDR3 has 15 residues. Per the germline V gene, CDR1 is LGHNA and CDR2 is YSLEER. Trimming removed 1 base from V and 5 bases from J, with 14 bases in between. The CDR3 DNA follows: TGCGCCAGCAGCCAAGTCTTGACAGGAGTATATGGCTACACCTTC. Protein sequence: CASSQVLTGVYGYTF.

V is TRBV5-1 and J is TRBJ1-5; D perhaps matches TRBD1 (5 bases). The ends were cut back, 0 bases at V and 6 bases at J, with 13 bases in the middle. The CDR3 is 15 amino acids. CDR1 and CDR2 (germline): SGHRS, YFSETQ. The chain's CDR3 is CASSLVGGYGQPQHF. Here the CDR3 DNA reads TGCGCCAGCAGCTTGGTCGGGGGATACGGTCAGCCCCAGCATTTT.

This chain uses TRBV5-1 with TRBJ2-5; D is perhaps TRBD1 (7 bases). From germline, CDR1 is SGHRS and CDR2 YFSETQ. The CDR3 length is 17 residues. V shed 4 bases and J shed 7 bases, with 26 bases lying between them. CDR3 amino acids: CASSPQTGSGEWVTQYF. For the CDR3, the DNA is TGCGCCAGCAGCCCACAGACAGGGTCGGGGGAATGGGTGACCCAGTACTTC.

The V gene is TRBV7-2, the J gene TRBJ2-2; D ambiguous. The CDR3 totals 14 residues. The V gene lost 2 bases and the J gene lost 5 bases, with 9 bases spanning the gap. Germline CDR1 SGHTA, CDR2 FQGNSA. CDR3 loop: CASSLRLGTGELFF. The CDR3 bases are TGTGCCAGCAGCTTACGGCTGGGGACCGGGGAGCTGTTTTTT.

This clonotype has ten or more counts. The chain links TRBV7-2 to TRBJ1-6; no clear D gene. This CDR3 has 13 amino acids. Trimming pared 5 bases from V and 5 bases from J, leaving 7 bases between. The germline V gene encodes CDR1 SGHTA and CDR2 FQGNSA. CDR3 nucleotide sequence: TGTGCCAGCAGCCGGCCCCATAATTCACCCCTCCACTTT. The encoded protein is CASSRPHNSPLHF.

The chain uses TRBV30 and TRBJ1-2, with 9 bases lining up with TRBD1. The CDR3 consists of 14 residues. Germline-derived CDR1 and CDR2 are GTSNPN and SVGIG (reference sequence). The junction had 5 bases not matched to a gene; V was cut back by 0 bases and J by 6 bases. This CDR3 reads CAWSVLGQGHGYTF. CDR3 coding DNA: TGTGCCTGGAGTGTCCTGGGACAGGGCCATGGCTACACCTTC.

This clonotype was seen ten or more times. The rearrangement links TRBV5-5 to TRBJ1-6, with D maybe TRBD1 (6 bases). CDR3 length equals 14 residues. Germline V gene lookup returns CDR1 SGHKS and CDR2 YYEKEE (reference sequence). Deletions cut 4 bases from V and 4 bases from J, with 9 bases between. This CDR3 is CASSTGQYNSPLHF. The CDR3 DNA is TGTGCCAGCAGCACCGGACAGTATAATTCACCCCTCCACTTT. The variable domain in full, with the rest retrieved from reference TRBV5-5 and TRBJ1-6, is DAGVTQSPTHLIKTRGQQVTLRCSPISGHKSVSWYQQVLGQGPQFIFQYYEKEERGRGNFPDRFSARQFPNYSSELNVNALLLGDSALYLCASSTGQYNSPLHFGNGTRLTVT.

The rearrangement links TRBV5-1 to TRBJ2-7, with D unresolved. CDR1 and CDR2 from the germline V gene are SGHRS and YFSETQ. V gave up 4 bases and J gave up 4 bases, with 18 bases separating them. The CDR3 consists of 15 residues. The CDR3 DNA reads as TGCGCCAGCAGCCCCGGCGGCGGCTCAGAGTACGAGCAGTACGTC. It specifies CASSPGGGSEYEQYV.

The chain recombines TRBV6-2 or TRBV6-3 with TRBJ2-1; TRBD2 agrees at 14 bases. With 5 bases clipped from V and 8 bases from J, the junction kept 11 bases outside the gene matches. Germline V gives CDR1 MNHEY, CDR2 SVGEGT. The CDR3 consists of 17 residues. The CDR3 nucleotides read TGTGCCAGCAGTCAGACTAGCGGGGGGGCCGGTCTCCATGAGCAGTTCTTC. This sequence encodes CASSQTSGGAGLHEQFF.

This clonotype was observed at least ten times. The CDR3 loop reads CSARGWGPAGELFF. CDR3 DNA sequence: TGCAGTGCTAGAGGGTGGGGACCGGCCGGGGAGCTGTTTTTT. J is TRBJ2-2 and V is TRBV20-1, with D tentatively TRBD1 or TRBD2 (5 bases each). CDR1 is DFQATT and CDR2 is SNEGSKA in the germline V gene (reference sequence). This CDR3 region has 14 residues. V shed 1 base and J shed 6 bases, with 12 bases lying between them.

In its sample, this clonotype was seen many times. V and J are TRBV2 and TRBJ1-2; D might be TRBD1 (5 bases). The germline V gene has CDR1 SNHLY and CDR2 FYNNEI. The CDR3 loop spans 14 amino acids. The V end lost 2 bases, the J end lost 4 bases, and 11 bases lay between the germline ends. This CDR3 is CASSEQGGAYGYTF. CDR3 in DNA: TGTGCCAGCAGTGAACAGGGAGGAGCCTATGGCTACACCTTC.

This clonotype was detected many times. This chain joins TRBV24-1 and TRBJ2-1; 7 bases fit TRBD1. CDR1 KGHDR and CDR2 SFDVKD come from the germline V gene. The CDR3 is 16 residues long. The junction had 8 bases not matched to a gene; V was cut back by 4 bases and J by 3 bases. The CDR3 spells CATSDLDRPDYNEQFF. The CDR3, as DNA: TGTGCCACCAGTGACCTGGACAGGCCAGACTACAATGAGCAGTTCTTC.

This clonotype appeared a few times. CDR3: CASKSGTSGFSYEQYF. The CDR3 DNA reads TGTGCCAGCAAATCCGGGACTAGCGGGTTCTCCTACGAGCAGTACTTC. This chain uses TRBV12-3 or TRBV12-4 with TRBJ2-7; 12 nucleotides align to TRBD2. The CDR3 totals 16 residues. The trim removed 7 bases at V and 0 bases at J, leaving 7 bases unmatched.

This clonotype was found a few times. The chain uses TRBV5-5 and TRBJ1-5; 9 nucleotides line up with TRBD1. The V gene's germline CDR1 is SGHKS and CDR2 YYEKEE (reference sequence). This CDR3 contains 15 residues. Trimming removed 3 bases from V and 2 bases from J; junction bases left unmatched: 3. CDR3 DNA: TGTGCCAGCAGCTGGACAGGGGATCGCAATCAGCCCCAGCATTTT. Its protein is CASSWTGDRNQPQHF. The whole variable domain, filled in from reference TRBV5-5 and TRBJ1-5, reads DAGVTQSPTHLIKTRGQQVTLRCSPISGHKSVSWYQQVLGQGPQFIFQYYEKEERGRGNFPDRFSARQFPNYSSELNVNALLLGDSALYLCASSWTGDRNQPQHFGDGTRLSIL.

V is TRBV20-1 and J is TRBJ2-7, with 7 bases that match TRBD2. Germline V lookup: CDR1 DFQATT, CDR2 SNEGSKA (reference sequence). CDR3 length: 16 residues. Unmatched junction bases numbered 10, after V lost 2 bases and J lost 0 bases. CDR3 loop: CSARKRTQRGSYEQYF. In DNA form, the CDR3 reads TGCAGTGCTAGAAAACGTACGCAGCGGGGCTCCTACGAGCAGTACTTC.

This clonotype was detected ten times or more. Written as DNA, the CDR3 is TGTGCCAGCAGCTTACGGCAGAACACCGGGGAGCTGTTTTTT. It is translated as CASSLRQNTGELFF. The V and J genes are TRBV7-9 and TRBJ2-2, with D hard to call. The germline CDR1 and CDR2 sequences are SEHNR and FQNEAQ (reference sequence). V lost 2 bases and J 1 base, leaving 5 bases between the germline ends. This CDR3 has 14 residues.

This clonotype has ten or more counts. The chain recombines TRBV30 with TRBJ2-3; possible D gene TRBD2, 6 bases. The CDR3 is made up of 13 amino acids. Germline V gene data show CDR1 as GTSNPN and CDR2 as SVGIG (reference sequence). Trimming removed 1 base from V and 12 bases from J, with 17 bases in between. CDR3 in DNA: TGTGCCTGGAGTGCATCCTTTGATAGCGGTCAGTATTTT. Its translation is CAWSASFDSGQYF.

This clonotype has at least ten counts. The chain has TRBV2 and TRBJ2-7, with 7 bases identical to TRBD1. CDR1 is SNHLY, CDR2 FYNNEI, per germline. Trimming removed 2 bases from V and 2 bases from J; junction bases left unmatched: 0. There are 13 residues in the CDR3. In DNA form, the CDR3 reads TGTGCCAGCAGTGAACAGGGGGCCTACGAGCAGTACGTC. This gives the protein CASSEQGAYEQYV.

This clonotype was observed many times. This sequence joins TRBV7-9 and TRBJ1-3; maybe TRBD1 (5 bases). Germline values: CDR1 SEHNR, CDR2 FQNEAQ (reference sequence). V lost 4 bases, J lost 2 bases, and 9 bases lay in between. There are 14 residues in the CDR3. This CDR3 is CASSSGTAGNTIYF. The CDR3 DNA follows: TGTGCCAGCAGCTCCGGGACCGCTGGAAACACCATATATTTT. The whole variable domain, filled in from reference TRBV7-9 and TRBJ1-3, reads DTGVSQNPRHKITKRGQNVTFRCDPISEHNRLYWYRQTLGQGPEFLTYFQNEAQLEKSRLLSDRFSAERPKGSFSTLEIQRTEQGDSAMYLCASSSGTAGNTIYFGEGSWLTVV.

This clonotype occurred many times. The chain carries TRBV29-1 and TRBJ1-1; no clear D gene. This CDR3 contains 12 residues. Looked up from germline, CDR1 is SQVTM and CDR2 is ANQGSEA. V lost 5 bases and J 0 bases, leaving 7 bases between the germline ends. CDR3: CSVSRMNTEAFF. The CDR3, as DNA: TGCAGCGTTTCCAGAATGAACACTGAAGCTTTCTTT.

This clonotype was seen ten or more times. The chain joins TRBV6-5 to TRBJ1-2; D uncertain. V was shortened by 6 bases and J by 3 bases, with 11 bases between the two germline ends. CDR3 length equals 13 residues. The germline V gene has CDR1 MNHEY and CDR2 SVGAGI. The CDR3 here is CASSIGIHYGYTF. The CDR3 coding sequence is TGTGCCAGCAGCATCGGGATACACTATGGCTACACCTTC.

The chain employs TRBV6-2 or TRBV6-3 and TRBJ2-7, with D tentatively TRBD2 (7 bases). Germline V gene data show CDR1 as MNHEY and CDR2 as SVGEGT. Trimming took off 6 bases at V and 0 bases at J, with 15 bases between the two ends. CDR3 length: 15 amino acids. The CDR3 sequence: CASSQRDTSSYEQYV. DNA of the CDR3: TGTGCCAGCAGCCAGCGGGACACCAGCTCCTACGAGCAGTACGTC.

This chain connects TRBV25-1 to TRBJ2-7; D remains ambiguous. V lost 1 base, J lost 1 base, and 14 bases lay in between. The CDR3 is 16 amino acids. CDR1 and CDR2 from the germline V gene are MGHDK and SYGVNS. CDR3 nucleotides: TGTGCCAGCAGTGAATCCCCGGGTCGAACTTCCTACGAGCAGTACTTC. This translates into CASSESPGRTSYEQYF.

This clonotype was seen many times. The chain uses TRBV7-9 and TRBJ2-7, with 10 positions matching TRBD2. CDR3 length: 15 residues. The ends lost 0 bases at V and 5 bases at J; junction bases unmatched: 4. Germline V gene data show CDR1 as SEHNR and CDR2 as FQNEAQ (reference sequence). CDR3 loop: CASSLAGLAWDEQYF. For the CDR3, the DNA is TGTGCCAGCAGCTTAGCGGGACTAGCGTGGGACGAGCAGTACTTC.